This T cell receptor beta chain was sequenced in a study of blood T cell repertoires in COVID-19. Study at large: From the United States, Italy and Spain came samples of acute and convalescent COVID-19. The cDNA or gDNA used as material had been derived from T cells, B-cell-depleted T cells, or PBMCs.

How the authors handled the data: Amplified reference gene primers provided the basis for estimating nucleated cell counts. Data came from immunoSEQ multiplex PCR; TCRdb stores just in-frame clones and leaves some out. V, J and clone size reflect that table, while D and trimming were determined from the DNA. The sample contains about 98,000 clones, roughly 80% of which appear only once. The CDR3 consists of 14 residues. The ends lost 4 bases at V and 5 bases at J; junction bases unmatched: 2. CDR1 and CDR2 (germline): SGHTA, FQGTGA. The sequence came from a woman aged 80 or older with acute or convalescent COVID-19. Sequencing input: peripheral blood. The chain couples TRBV7-3 to TRBJ1-6; 7 bases align to TRBD1. CDR3 bases: TGTGCCAGCAGCTCTGGGACAGATAATTCACCCCTCCACTTT. This codes for CASSSGTDNSPLHF.